These 9 T cell receptor beta chains came from one sample sequenced in a study of blood T cell repertoires in COVID-19. Profiling relied on immunoSEQ multiplex PCR, and the TCRdb table lists in-frame clones only, not all of them. The profile shows about 220,000 clones, 65% to 85% of them singletons. Sequencing was carried out using peripheral blood. The receptor set was obtained from a human donor in a cohort sampled during active COVID-19.

This clone appeared a few times. The chain carries TRBV2 and TRBJ2-7, with 7 bases fitting TRBD1. In germline, CDR1 is SNHLY, CDR2 FYNNEI. This CDR3 has 13 residues. The trim removed 5 bases at V and 3 bases at J, leaving 4 bases unmatched. CDR3 sequence: CASSFGQDYEQYF. The CDR3, as DNA: TGTGCCAGCAGTTTTGGACAGGACTACGAGCAGTACTTC.

The chain employs TRBV29-1 and TRBJ1-5; 9 bases line up with TRBD1. The trim removed 6 bases at V and 6 bases at J, leaving 3 bases unmatched. This CDR3 spans 12 amino acids. Germline V gene lookup returns CDR1 SQVTM and CDR2 ANQGSEA. The CDR3 reads CSVQQGAQPQHF. CDR3 bases: TGCAGCGTCCAACAGGGGGCTCAGCCCCAGCATTTT. Looking up the rest from reference TRBV29-1 and TRBJ1-5 gives the full variable domain: SAVISQKPSRDICQRGTSLTIQCQVDSQVTMMFWYRQQPGQSLTLIATANQGSEATYESGFVIDKFPISRPNLTFSTLTVSNMSPEDSSIYLCSVQQGAQPQHFGDGTRLSIL.

The chain carries TRBV20-1 and TRBJ1-1; tentatively, D is TRBD1 (5 bases). Germline CDR1 reads DFQATT; CDR2 reads SNEGSKA (reference sequence). The CDR3 length is 11 residues. This chain's CDR3 is CRSDRNTEAFF. The CDR3 DNA sequence: TGCAGGTCAGACAGGAACACTGAAGCTTTCTTT.

A few counts support this clone. The J gene is TRBJ1-4, the V gene TRBV5-1; no reliable D call. In germline, CDR1 is SGHRS, CDR2 YFSETQ. The length of the CDR3 is 15 residues. The V end was cut by 0 bases, the J end by 7 bases, with 13 bases between. Here the CDR3 DNA reads TGCGCCAGCAGCTTGGACGGGGTCCTAGGTGAAAAACTGTTTTTT. Its protein product is CASSLDGVLGEKLFF.

This sequence joins TRBV5-8 and TRBJ2-1; TRBD1 is a possible D gene (5 bases). This CDR3 has 14 residues. Per the germline V gene, CDR1 is SGHTS and CDR2 is YDEGEE. V dropped 7 bases and J dropped 0 bases, with 11 bases sitting between them. The CDR3 DNA reads TGTGCCAGCGGCCAGGGCTTCTCCTACAATGAGCAGTTCTTC. Residues: CASGQGFSYNEQFF. Full variable domain (outside the CDR3, taken from reference TRBV5-8 and TRBJ2-1): EAGVTQSPTHLIKTRGQQATLRCSPISGHTSVYWYQQALGLGLQFLLWYDEGEERNRGNFPPRFSGRQFPNYSSELNVNALELEDSALYLCASGQGFSYNEQFFGPGTRLTVL.

This clone is a singleton in its sample. This chain uses TRBV19 with TRBJ1-2, with 8 bases fitting TRBD1. CDR3 length: 11 amino acids. V trimming: 9 bases; J trimming: 7 bases; junction bases outside the gene matches: 4. Germline CDR1 LNHDA, CDR2 SQIVND (reference sequence). The DNA of the CDR3 is TGTGCCAGCGACAGGGGAGGTGGCTACACCTTC. Protein: CASDRGGGYTF.

A few counts support this clone. V and J are TRBV19 and TRBJ2-7; TRBD1 matches 7 bases. Germline assignment: CDR1 LNHDA and CDR2 SQIVND (reference sequence). V shed 3 bases, J shed 13 bases, and the junction held 6 bases outside the gene matches. The CDR3 has 11 residues. As DNA, the CDR3 is TGTGCCAGTAGTATGGGGACAGTCCTCTACTTC. It encodes CASSMGTVLYF.

The CDR3 DNA reads TGTGCCAGCAGCCAAGTAGCGGGGGGGCTCGAGACCCAGTACTTC. Translation gives CASSQVAGGLETQYF. The chain couples TRBV4-2 to TRBJ2-5, with 11 bases identical to TRBD2. Looked up from germline, CDR1 is LGHNA and CDR2 is YNFKEQ. This CDR3 spans 15 amino acids. J gave up 5 bases and V 1 base, and 3 bases lay outside the gene matches.

A single count supports this clone. The rearrangement joins TRBV5-6 to TRBJ2-7; 8 bases line up with TRBD1. The CDR3 consists of 13 residues. Losses at the gene ends were 7 bases for V and 6 bases for J; bases not matched to a gene: 9. CDR1 SGHDT and CDR2 YYEEEE come from the germline V gene. CDR3: CASPDRVLLEQYF. In DNA form, the CDR3 reads TGTGCCAGCCCGGACAGGGTCCTCCTCGAGCAGTACTTC.